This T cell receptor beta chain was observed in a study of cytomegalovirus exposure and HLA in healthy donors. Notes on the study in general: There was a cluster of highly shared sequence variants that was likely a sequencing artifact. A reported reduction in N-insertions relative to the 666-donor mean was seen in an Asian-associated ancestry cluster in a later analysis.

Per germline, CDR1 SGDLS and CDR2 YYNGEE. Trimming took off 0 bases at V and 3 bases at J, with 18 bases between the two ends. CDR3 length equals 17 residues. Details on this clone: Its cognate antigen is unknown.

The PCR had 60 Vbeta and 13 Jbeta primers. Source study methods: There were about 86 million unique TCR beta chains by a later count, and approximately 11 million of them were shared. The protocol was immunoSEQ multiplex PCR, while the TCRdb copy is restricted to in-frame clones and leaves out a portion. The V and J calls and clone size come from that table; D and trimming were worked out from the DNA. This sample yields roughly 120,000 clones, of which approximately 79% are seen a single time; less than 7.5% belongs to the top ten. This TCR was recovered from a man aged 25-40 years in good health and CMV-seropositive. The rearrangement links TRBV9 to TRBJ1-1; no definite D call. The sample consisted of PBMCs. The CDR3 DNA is TGTGCCAGCAGCGTAGGTGGATTTAGGTTGGGCGACACTGAAGCTTTCTTT. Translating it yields CASSVGGFRLGDTEAFF.